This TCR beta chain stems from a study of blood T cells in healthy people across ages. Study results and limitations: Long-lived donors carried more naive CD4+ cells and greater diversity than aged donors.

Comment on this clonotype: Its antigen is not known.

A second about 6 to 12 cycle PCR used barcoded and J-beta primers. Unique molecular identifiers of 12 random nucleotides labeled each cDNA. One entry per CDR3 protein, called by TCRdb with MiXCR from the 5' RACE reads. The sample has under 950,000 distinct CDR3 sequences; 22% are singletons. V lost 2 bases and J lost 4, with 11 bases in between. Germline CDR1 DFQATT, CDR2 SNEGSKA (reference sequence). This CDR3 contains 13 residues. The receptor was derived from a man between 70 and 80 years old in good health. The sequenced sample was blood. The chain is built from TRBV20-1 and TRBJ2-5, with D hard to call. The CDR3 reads CSARPRATETQYF. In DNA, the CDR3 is TGCAGTGCTAGACCCCGGGCCACAGAGACCCAGTACTTC.